This paragraph covers one TCR beta chain sequence. The sample belongs to a study of blood T cell repertoires in COVID-19. The repertoire was sequenced with immunoSEQ multiplex PCR; TCRdb's copy has only in-frame clones and lacks some. The top ten clones hold about 6.8% of a sample with under 350,000 clones, over 75% of them seen once. The junction had 4 bases not matched to a gene; V was cut back by 4 bases and J by 4 bases. The germline gives CDR1 MNHEY, CDR2 SMNVEV (reference sequence). This CDR3 spans 16 amino acids. The sequenced material came from peripheral blood. The chain has TRBV27 and TRBJ2-3; 14 bases align to TRBD2. This receptor was identified in a woman aged 25 to 39 with COVID-19, enrolled during active disease. Written as DNA, the CDR3 is TGTGCCAGCAGTTCGGGGACTAGCGGGAGATCAGATACGCAGTATTTT. Translating it yields CASSSGTSGRSDTQYF.